This TCR beta chain was sequenced in a study of blood T cell repertoires in COVID-19. The overall study: The origin of the acute and convalescent COVID-19 samples was the United States, Italy and Spain. From T cells, B-cell-depleted T cells, or PBMCs came the material, which was cDNA or gDNA.

Germline values: CDR1 SGDLS, CDR2 YYNGEE. Between the trimmed V and J ends, which lost 0 bases and 10 bases, there was a span of 7 bases. The CDR3 totals 12 residues. Sequencing was performed with immunoSEQ multiplex PCR; in TCRdb, only in-frame clones are kept and a portion is missing. The sample shows 150,000 to 250,000 clones, approximately 82% of them seen only once. The V call is TRBV9, the J call TRBJ1-4, with a tentative D call TRBD1 (6 bases). The TCR originated in a human donor with acute or convalescent COVID-19. The donor label of this sample is uncertain. Sequenced sample: peripheral blood. Here the CDR3 reads CASSVVGGKLFF. Here the CDR3 DNA reads TGTGCCAGCAGCGTAGTAGGGGGAAAACTGTTTTTT.